The entry below gives a single TCR beta chain sequence along with its context. This sample was taken from a study of blood T cell repertoires in COVID-19. About the study: Sources were T cells, B-cell-depleted T cells, or PBMCs; the material itself was cDNA or gDNA.

The length of the CDR3 is 14 residues. The V and J ends lost 3 bases and 4 bases respectively, with 10 bases between them. Germline V lookup: CDR1 SNHLY, CDR2 FYNNEI. Per the authors' pipeline: Amplification with reference gene primers provided the estimates of nucleated cell counts. TCRdb's table, derived via immunoSEQ multiplex PCR, lists solely in-frame clones and lacks some. V and J calls plus clone size are reproduced from that table; the DNA served to infer D and trimming. The data hold 30,000 to 40,000 clones, with about four fifths observed a single time. This TCR derives from a man older than 75 with active or convalescent COVID-19. This rearrangement joins TRBV2 to TRBJ2-1, with D perhaps matching TRBD1 (5 bases). Sequencing used peripheral blood. The chain's CDR3 is CASSESPGYNEQFF. CDR3 coding DNA: TGTGCCAGCAGTGAGTCCCCAGGGTACAATGAGCAGTTCTTC.